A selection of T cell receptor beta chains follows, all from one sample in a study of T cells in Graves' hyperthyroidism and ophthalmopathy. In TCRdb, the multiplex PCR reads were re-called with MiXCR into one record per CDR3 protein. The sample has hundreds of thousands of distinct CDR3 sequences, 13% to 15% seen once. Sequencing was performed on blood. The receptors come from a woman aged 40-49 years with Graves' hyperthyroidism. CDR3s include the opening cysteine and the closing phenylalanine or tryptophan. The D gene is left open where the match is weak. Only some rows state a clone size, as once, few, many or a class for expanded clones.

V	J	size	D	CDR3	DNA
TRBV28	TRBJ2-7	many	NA	CASTDSTYEQYF	TGTGCCAGCACTGACAGTACCTACGAGCAGTACTTC
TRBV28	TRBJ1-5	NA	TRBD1	CASSPWTGGEQPQHF	TGTGCCAGCAGCCCTTGGACAGGTGGCGAGCAGCCCCAGCATTTT
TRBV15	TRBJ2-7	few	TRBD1	CATSRATGGVYEQYF	TGTGCCACCAGCAGAGCGACAGGGGGGGTCTACGAGCAGTACTTC
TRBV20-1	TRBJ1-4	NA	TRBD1	CSASDRGTTNEKLFF	TGCAGTGCTTCCGACAGGGGGACAACTAATGAAAAACTGTTTTTT
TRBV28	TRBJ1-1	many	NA	CASSPGRSVNTEAFF	TGTGCCAGCAGTCCGGGACGGAGCGTGAACACTGAAGCTTTCTTT
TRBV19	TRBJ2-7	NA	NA	CASSIGTEIDYEQYF	TGTGCCAGTAGTATCGGGACTGAGATCGACTACGAGCAGTACTTC
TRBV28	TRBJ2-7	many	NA	CASIQGVGSYEQYF	TGTGCCAGCATCCAGGGTGTTGGGTCCTACGAGCAGTACTTC
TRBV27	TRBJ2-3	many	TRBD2	CASAPSGRALSDTQYF	TGTGCCAGCGCGCCTAGCGGGAGGGCTTTATCAGATACGCAGTATTTT
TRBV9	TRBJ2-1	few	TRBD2	CASSVGWELAGVDEQFF	TGTGCCAGCAGCGTAGGGTGGGAACTAGCGGGAGTCGATGAGCAGTTCTTC
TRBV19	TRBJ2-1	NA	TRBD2	CASKRSKRTSGMYNEQFF	TGTGCCAGTAAACGGTCCAAACGAACTAGCGGGATGTACAATGAGCAGTTCTTC
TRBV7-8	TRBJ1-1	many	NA	CASSLNGVSGRAFF	TGTGCCAGCAGCTTAAACGGGGTTTCGGGTCGAGCTTTCTTT
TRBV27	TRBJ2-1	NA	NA	CASTGTEYNEQFF	TGTGCCAGCACAGGAACAGAATACAATGAGCAGTTCTTC
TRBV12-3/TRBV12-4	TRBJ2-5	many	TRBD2	CASSISAGGPGETQYF	TGTGCCAGCAGCATTTCAGCGGGAGGGCCGGGAGAGACCCAGTACTTC
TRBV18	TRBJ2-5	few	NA	CASSPPGAAETQYF	TGTGCCAGCTCACCACCGGGGGCGGCCGAGACCCAGTACTTC
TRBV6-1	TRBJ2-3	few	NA	CASSEVMGQVTDTQYF	TGTGCCAGCAGTGAAGTTATGGGCCAGGTCACAGATACGCAGTATTTT
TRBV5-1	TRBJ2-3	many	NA	CASSSEGFHTDTQYF	TGCGCCAGCAGCTCGGAGGGTTTCCACACAGATACGCAGTATTTT
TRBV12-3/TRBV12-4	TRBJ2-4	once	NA	CASSLRGTENIQYF	TGTGCCAGCAGTTTAAGGGGGACGGAAAACATTCAGTACTTC
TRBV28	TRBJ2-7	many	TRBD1	CASSFGDSYYEQYF	TGTGCCAGCAGTTTCGGGGACAGTTATTACGAGCAGTACTTC
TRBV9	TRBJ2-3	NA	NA	CASSATDSTDTQYF	TGTGCCAGCAGCGCGACCGACAGCACAGATACGCAGTATTTT
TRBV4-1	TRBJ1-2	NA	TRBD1	CASSPGDSSYGYTF	TGCGCCAGCAGCCCTGGGGACAGCTCCTATGGCTACACCTTC
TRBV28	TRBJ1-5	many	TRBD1	CASSPDRGHQPQHF	TGTGCCAGCAGCCCGGACAGGGGGCATCAGCCCCAGCATTTT
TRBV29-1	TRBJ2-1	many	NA	CSVALLGTGDSVQFF	TGCAGCGTTGCCCTCCTTGGGACTGGGGACAGCGTGCAGTTCTTC
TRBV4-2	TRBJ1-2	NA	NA	CASSQERDTANYGYTF	TGTGCCAGCAGCCAAGAGCGGGACACAGCTAACTATGGCTACACCTTC
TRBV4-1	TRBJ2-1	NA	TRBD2	CASSQRLAGEGYNEQFF	TGCGCCAGCAGCCAAAGACTAGCGGGAGAGGGATACAATGAGCAGTTCTTC
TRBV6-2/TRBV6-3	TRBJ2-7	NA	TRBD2	CASSPLAGATTQYF	TGTGCCAGCAGTCCACTAGCGGGAGCTACGACGCAGTACTTC
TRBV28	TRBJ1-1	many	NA	CASSFFPGNTEAFF	TGTGCCAGCAGTTTTTTTCCAGGGAACACTGAAGCTTTCTTT
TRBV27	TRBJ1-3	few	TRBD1	CASSSFGQGSRNTIYF	TGTGCCAGCAGTTCGTTCGGACAGGGGAGTAGGAACACCATATATTTT
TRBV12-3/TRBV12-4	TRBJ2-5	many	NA	CASSLQGRETQYF	TGTGCCAGCAGCCTACAGGGTCGGGAGACCCAGTACTTC
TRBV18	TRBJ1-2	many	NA	CASSPRAAQDYGYTF	TGTGCCAGCTCACCACGGGCAGCACAGGACTATGGCTACACCTTC
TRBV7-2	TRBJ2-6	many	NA	CASSVLNSGANVLTF	TGTGCCAGCAGCGTCTTAAACTCTGGGGCCAACGTCCTGACTTTC
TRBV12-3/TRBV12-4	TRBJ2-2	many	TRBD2	CASSSNHGTSGSNTGELFF	TGTGCCAGCAGTTCAAACCACGGGACTAGCGGCTCGAACACCGGGGAGCTGTTTTTT
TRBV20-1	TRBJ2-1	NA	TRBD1	CSAGWDRTSYNEQFF	TGCAGTGCTGGGTGGGACAGGACCTCCTACAATGAGCAGTTCTTC
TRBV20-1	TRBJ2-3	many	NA	CSAREPGRSTDTQYF	TGCAGTGCTAGGGAGCCCGGGCGGAGCACAGATACGCAGTATTTT
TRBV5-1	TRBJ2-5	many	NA	CASSPGQGGKTQYF	TGCGCCAGCAGTCCCGGACAGGGAGGGAAGACCCAGTACTTC
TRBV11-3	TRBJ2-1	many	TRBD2	CASKLAGYNEQFF	TGTGCCAGCAAACTAGCGGGTTACAATGAGCAGTTCTTC
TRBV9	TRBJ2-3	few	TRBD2	CASSVAGGRTDTQYF	TGTGCCAGCAGCGTAGCTGGCGGGAGGACAGATACGCAGTATTTT
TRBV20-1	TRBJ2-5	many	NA	CSASRSLQETQYF	TGCAGTGCTAGTCGCAGCCTTCAAGAGACCCAGTACTTC
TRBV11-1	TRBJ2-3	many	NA	CASSSQGRDTQYF	TGTGCCAGCAGCTCCCAGGGGCGCGACACGCAGTATTTT
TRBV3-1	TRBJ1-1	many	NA	CASSTVTEAFF	TGTGCCAGCAGCACGGTTACTGAAGCTTTCTTT
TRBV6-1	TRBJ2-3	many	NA	CASSETGASTDTQYF	TGTGCCAGCAGTGAAACGGGGGCGAGCACAGATACGCAGTATTTT
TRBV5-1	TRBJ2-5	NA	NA	CASSLLGAETQYF	TGCGCCAGCAGCTTGTTGGGGGCAGAGACCCAGTACTTC
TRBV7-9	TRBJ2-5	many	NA	CASTIRQDRQETQYF	TGTGCCAGCACCATCCGGCAGGACCGCCAAGAGACCCAGTACTTC
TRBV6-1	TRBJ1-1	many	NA	CASSPSGATTEAFF	TGTGCCAGCAGTCCTTCAGGGGCTACCACTGAAGCTTTCTTT
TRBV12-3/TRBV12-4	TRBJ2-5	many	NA	CASSSSGRRETQYF	TGTGCCAGCAGTTCCTCCGGACGGCGTGAGACCCAGTACTTC
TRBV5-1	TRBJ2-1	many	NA	CASSSGAEYNEQFF	TGCGCCAGCAGCTCAGGGGCCGAATACAATGAGCAGTTCTTC
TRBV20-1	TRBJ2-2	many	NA	CSAPSTWEANTGELFF	TGCAGTGCTCCAAGCACGTGGGAGGCGAACACCGGGGAGCTGTTTTTT
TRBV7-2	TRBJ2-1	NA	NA	CASSSDSVFYNEQFF	TGTGCCAGCAGTTCAGACAGTGTCTTCTACAATGAGCAGTTCTTC
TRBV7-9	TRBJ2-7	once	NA	CASSLSVASASYEQYF	TGTGCCAGCAGCTTAAGTGTGGCTAGCGCCTCCTACGAGCAGTACTTC